This TCR beta chain comes out of a study of memory CD4+ T cells and cytomegalovirus serostatus. The sort gate was single viable CD3+CD4+CD8-CD45RO+ cells for memory CD4+ T cells. Serostatus was set by detecting CMV pp150, pp28, p38, p52 IgG. The germline V gene encodes CDR1 SEHNR and CDR2 FQNEAQ (reference sequence). Trimming took 7 bases from V and 6 from J; bases not matched to a gene: 11. The CDR3 sequence is 14 residues long. The assay was immunoSEQ multiplex PCR, and TCRdb's table has in-frame clones only and misses some. This table holds roughly 60,000 clones, 77% found once. The V gene is TRBV7-9, the J gene TRBJ1-2; 7 bases line up with TRBD1. The source of this sequence is an adult in good health and CMV-seronegative. Sequenced: memory CD4+ T cells from blood. The CDR3 loop reads CASTILTRGNGYTF. Here the CDR3 DNA reads TGTGCCAGCACCATCTTGACCAGGGGGAATGGCTACACCTTC.